This paragraph covers one T cell receptor beta chain sequence. Antigen: not known. The CDR3 sequence is 11 residues long. The record originates from a study of shared clonotypes between healthy human individuals. Profiled with immunoSEQ multiplex PCR; TCRdb holds only in-frame clones, not every one. The data hold 2 million to 2.5 million clones, with 80% to 95% observed a single time. Naive CD45RA+ and memory CD45RA-negative subsets were split from CD4+ cells. Findings and caveats of the study: A handful of donors held roughly 5% of naive CD4 clonotypes in common.

The sequencing sample was made of naive CD4+ T cells from PBMCs. Subset described: CD45RA+ positively selected. The chain has TRBV1 and TRBJ2-5. TRBV1 is a pseudogene locus. The source of this sequence is a man between 18 and 29 years old in good health. Some clones in this sample may be carry-over from other donors' samples. CDR3 in amino acids: CTSSQCRGPNF. The CDR3 DNA reads as TGCACCAGCAGCCAATGTCGGGGCCCCAACTTC.